This T cell receptor beta chain was sequenced for a study of T cell responses to AZD1222 COVID-19 vaccine. Using immunoSEQ multiplex PCR, the repertoire was profiled, and TCRdb retains in-frame clones only, with some absent. Of some 120,000 clones in the sample, around 89% are singletons; the top ten hold under 2%. The material sequenced was peripheral blood, taken on day 0 of AZD1222 vaccination. This TCR was recovered from an adult in good health.

The CDR3 bases are TGTGCCAGCAGCTTGGAGAATCAGCCCCAGCATTTT. It translates to CASSLENQPQHF. The chain has TRBV5-4 and TRBJ1-5; no reliable D call. V lost 0 bases and J lost 4, with 2 bases in between. CDR3 length: 12 amino acids. The V gene's germline CDR1 is SGHNT and CDR2 YYREEE (reference sequence).